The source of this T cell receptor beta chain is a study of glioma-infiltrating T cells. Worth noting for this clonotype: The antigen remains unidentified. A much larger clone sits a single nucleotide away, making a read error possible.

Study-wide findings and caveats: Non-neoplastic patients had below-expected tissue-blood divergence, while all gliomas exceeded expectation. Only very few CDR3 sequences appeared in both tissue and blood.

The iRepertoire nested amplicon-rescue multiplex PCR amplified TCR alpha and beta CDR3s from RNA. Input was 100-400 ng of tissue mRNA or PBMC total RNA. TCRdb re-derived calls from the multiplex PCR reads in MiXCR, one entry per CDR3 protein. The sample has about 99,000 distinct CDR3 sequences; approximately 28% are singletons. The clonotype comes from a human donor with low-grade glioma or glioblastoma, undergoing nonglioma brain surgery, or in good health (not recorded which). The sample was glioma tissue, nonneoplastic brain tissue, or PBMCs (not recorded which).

Written as DNA, the CDR3 is TGTGCCGGCAGCTCCCAACTTCAGACCCAGTACTTC. It translates to CAGSSQLQTQYF. The chain joins TRBV6-1 to TRBJ2-5, with D unclear. The CDR3 consists of 12 residues. CDR1 MNHNS and CDR2 SASEGT come from the germline V gene.